These 9 T cell receptor beta chains were all obtained from the same sample, sequenced in a study of OX40 agonist ivuxolimab in advanced cancers. The method was immunoSEQ multiplex PCR; TCRdb's version includes in-frame clones alone and lacks a portion of them. The top ten clones hold around 10% of a sample with about 50,000 clones, around 87% of them seen once. The material was CD4+ or CD8+ T cells sorted from blood, obtained in a trial of the OX40 agonist ivuxolimab. The source is an adult with an advanced solid tumor such as melanoma, head and neck, liver or kidney cancer.

J is TRBJ1-5 and V is TRBV6-1; the D gene is possibly TRBD1 (5 bases). CDR3 length: 16 amino acids. Trimming removed 2 bases at V and 1 base at J, with 12 bases between. Germline V gene data show CDR1 as MNHNS and CDR2 as SASEGT. CDR3 sequence: CASSELRVWSNQPQHF. The CDR3 DNA reads as TGTGCCAGCAGTGAACTCAGGGTTTGGAGCAATCAGCCCCAGCATTTT.

This clone has a handful of counts. The gene calls are TRBV4-3 and TRBJ1-1; a weak D match, TRBD1 (6 bases). Germline V gives CDR1 LGHNA, CDR2 YSLEER. The CDR3 is made up of 16 amino acids. The ends were cut back, 4 bases at V and 1 base at J, with 16 bases in the middle. This CDR3 reads CASSLDSGGPNTEAFF. The CDR3 nucleotides read TGCGCCAGCAGCCTCGATAGCGGGGGCCCGAACACTGAAGCTTTCTTT.

The chain recombines TRBV10-3 with TRBJ1-1; D possibly corresponds to TRBD1 (5 bases). The V end was cut by 11 bases, the J end by 6 bases, with 16 bases between. Germline lookup yields CDR1 ENHRY and CDR2 SYGVKD. The CDR3 runs 12 residues. The CDR3 DNA reads as TGTGCCGTTACGGGGACCCACCCTGAAGCTTTCTTT. Translating it yields CAVTGTHPEAFF.

The chain carries TRBV10-3 and TRBJ1-2; D gene unclear. This CDR3 is 14 amino acids long. The V end was cut by 2 bases, the J end by 8 bases, with 15 bases between. Germline-derived CDR1 and CDR2 are ENHRY and SYGVKD. DNA for the CDR3: TGTGCCATCAGTGAGCCGAGCAGGTTGATGGGCTACACCTTC. Its protein product is CAISEPSRLMGYTF.

CDR3 amino acids: CASSPSTGNIPYEQYF. CDR3 DNA: TGTGCCAGCAGCCCTTCGACAGGGAATATTCCCTACGAGCAGTACTTC. The chain combines TRBV7-9 with TRBJ2-7; 7 bases agree with TRBD1. This CDR3 spans 16 amino acids. The junction had 12 bases not matched to a gene; V was cut back by 5 bases and J by 2 bases. Germline V gene lookup returns CDR1 SEHNR and CDR2 FQNEAQ (reference sequence).

The V gene is TRBV11-2, the J gene TRBJ2-7; 9 bases fit TRBD1. Losses at the gene ends were 5 bases for V and 3 bases for J; bases not matched to a gene: 5. The CDR3 is 14 residues long. The V gene's germline CDR1 is SGHAT and CDR2 FQNNGV. The CDR3 protein is CASSTGQGGYEQYF. In DNA, the CDR3 is TGTGCCAGCAGCACGGGACAGGGCGGCTACGAGCAGTACTTC.

The genes are TRBV6-8 and TRBJ1-2; TRBD1 might be the D (6 bases). V lost 5 bases, J lost 2 bases, and 12 bases lay in between. Germline V gene sequence: CDR1 MNHGY, CDR2 SAAAGT. The CDR3 is 14 amino acids. The CDR3 DNA reads as TGTGCCAGCAGTGAATGGGGGCAGAACTATGGCTACACCTTC. Amino acids: CASSEWGQNYGYTF.

The genes are TRBV27 and TRBJ2-7; the match to TRBD1 covers 8 bases. The CDR3 has 14 residues. CDR1 is MNHEY, CDR2 SMNVEV, per germline (reference sequence). J lost 4 bases, V lost 5 bases, and 7 bases had no gene match. CDR3 in DNA: TGTGCCAGCAGTCACGGACAGGGATCGTACGAGCAGTACTTC. It codes for CASSHGQGSYEQYF.

This rearrangement joins TRBV6-4 to TRBJ2-1; D might be TRBD1 or TRBD2, each matching 6 bases. Trimming took 11 bases from V and 9 from J, leaving 17 bases between them. Germline lookup yields CDR1 MRHNA and CDR2 SNTAGT. The CDR3 loop spans 12 amino acids. The CDR3 sequence is CASGGTTSEQFF. CDR3 sequence (DNA): TGTGCCTCGGGCGGGACAACGAGTGAGCAGTTCTTC.